This passage covers 23 T cell receptor beta chains from one sample sequenced in a study of post-analysis software for immune sequencing data. Points from the study as a whole: Higher frequency in patients than in controls was seen for roughly five TRBV segments, with TRBV5-6, TRBV5-1 and TRBV20-1 among them.

Every TCR beta cDNA library bore unique molecular identifiers. TCRdb reprocessed the PCR reads via MiXCR and lists one record per CDR3 protein. This sample has fewer than 850,000 distinct CDR3 sequences, with 30% found just once. Antigens of these TCRs are unknown. Sample: blood. The receptors originated from a girl between 5 and 17 years old with multiple sclerosis.

The rearrangement links TRBV6-2 or TRBV6-3 to TRBJ1-2; D is uncertain. Trimming removed 6 bases at V and 8 bases at J, with 13 bases between. The germline gives CDR1 MNHEY, CDR2 SVGEGT. The CDR3 has 12 amino acids. This CDR3 reads CASSPEAGGYTF. CDR3 sequence (DNA): TGTGCCAGCAGCCCCGAGGCGGGCGGCTACACCTTC.

The chain carries TRBV5-1 and TRBJ2-3; D is possibly TRBD2 (5 bases). Germline loops: CDR1 SGHRS, CDR2 YFSETQ. This CDR3 has 13 amino acids. Trimming stripped 2 bases from V and 6 bases from J, with 10 bases between. CDR3 loop: CASSLEGSDTQYF. CDR3 bases: TGCGCCAGCAGCTTAGAGGGTTCGGATACGCAGTATTTT.

V usage is TRBV7-2 and J usage is TRBJ2-4, with D tentatively TRBD1 (5 bases). Trimming removed 1 base from V and 0 bases from J, with 10 bases in between. Germline V gives CDR1 SGHTA, CDR2 FQGNSA. The CDR3 has 16 amino acids. CDR3 DNA sequence: TGTGCCAGCAGCTTAGGGGGCACCGTAGCCAAAAACATTCAGTACTTC. This gives the protein CASSLGGTVAKNIQYF.

The V and J genes are TRBV28 and TRBJ2-7, with a possible D match to TRBD2 (6 bases). This CDR3 comprises 14 residues. Germline CDR1 is MDHEN and CDR2 is SYDVKM. With 7 bases removed from V and 0 bases from J, the gap between germline ends came to 13 bases. The CDR3 reads CASIRAGSSYEQYF. In DNA form, the CDR3 reads TGTGCCAGCATCCGGGCGGGAAGCTCCTACGAGCAGTACTTC. Filled out from reference TRBV28 and TRBJ2-7, the complete variable domain reads DVKVTQSSRYLVKRTGEKVFLECVQDMDHENMFWYRQDPGLGLRLIYFSYDVKMKEKGDIPEGYSVSREKKERFSLILESASTNQTSMYLCASIRAGSSYEQYFGPGTRLTVT.

This clonotype came up a few times. J is TRBJ2-1 and V is TRBV20-1; 14 positions match TRBD2. V shed 5 bases, J shed 8 bases, and the junction held 8 bases outside the gene matches. In germline, CDR1 is DFQATT, CDR2 SNEGSKA (reference sequence). This CDR3 is built from 15 residues. The CDR3 nucleotides are TGCAGTGCTCAAAAAGGGACTAGCGGGGGCTATGAGCAGTTCTTC. Amino acid sequence: CSAQKGTSGGYEQFF.

Comment on this clonotype: An end of the junction differs from the germline gene, which may be a read error. V gene TRBV7-2 combines with J gene TRBJ2-4, with 12 nucleotides matching TRBD2. The CDR3 contains 15 residues. Per germline, CDR1 SGHTA and CDR2 FQGNSA. The CDR3 is CASSVALAGGGIQYF. The DNA of the CDR3 is TGTGCCAGCAGCGTAGCGCTAGCGGGAGGGGGCATTCAGTACTTC.

This clonotype showed up just a few times. V and J are TRBV7-9 and TRBJ1-1; D is unresolved. The CDR3 sequence is 15 residues long. CDR1 and CDR2 (germline): SEHNR, FQNEAQ (reference sequence). Trimming stripped 2 bases from V and 5 bases from J, with 15 bases between. The CDR3 region has the DNA TGTGCCAGCAGCTTAATTTCAGGCGTTGGTACTGAAGCTTTCTTT. This sequence encodes CASSLISGVGTEAFF.

This clonotype was recorded a few times. The chain couples TRBV14 to TRBJ2-3; D ambiguous. The CDR3 totals 12 residues. The germline CDR1 and CDR2 sequences are SGHDN and FVKESK. Trimming removed 2 bases at V and 10 bases at J, with 10 bases between. For the CDR3, the DNA is TGTGCCAGCAGCCAACATATAGCTCCGCAGTATTTT. This codes for CASSQHIAPQYF. The whole variable domain, filled in from reference TRBV14 and TRBJ2-3, reads EAGVTQFPSHSVIEKGQTVTLRCDPISGHDNLYWYRRVMGKEIKFLLHFVKESKQDESGMPNNRFLAERTGGTYSTLKVQPAELEDSGVYFCASSQHIAPQYFGPGTRLTVL.

The chain has TRBV10-3 and TRBJ2-1; 9 positions match TRBD2. Per germline, CDR1 ENHRY and CDR2 SYGVKD. The CDR3 is 17 amino acids. The V segment lost 0 bases and the J segment 5 bases; nucleotides outside the gene matches: 8. CDR3 residues: CAISESSGGRANNEQFF. In nucleotides, the CDR3 is TGTGCCATCAGTGAGTCCTCAGGCGGGAGGGCCAACAATGAGCAGTTCTTC.

The chain is built from TRBV3-1 and TRBJ1-5, with a tentative D call TRBD1 (5 bases). The CDR3 sequence is 20 residues long. Deletions cut 3 bases from V and 2 bases from J, with 26 bases between. CDR1 is LGHDT, CDR2 YNNKEL, per germline (reference sequence). The CDR3 loop is CASSHIGGQGTGAGNQPQHF. CDR3 DNA sequence: TGTGCCAGCAGCCACATCGGTGGGCAGGGAACCGGTGCGGGCAATCAGCCCCAGCATTTT.

The chain is built from TRBV5-1 and TRBJ2-1; no firm D call. CDR3 length equals 14 residues. The germline V and J ends were trimmed by 4 bases and 8 bases, with 16 bases remaining between them. Germline CDR1 reads SGHRS; CDR2 reads YFSETQ. CDR3 residues: CASSLNLSRDEQFF. For the CDR3, the DNA is TGCGCCAGCAGCCTAAATCTAAGTAGGGATGAGCAGTTCTTC.

V is TRBV20-1 and J is TRBJ2-1, with 7 bases identical to TRBD1. Germline lookup yields CDR1 DFQATT and CDR2 SNEGSKA (reference sequence). This CDR3 has 14 amino acids. With 4 bases clipped from V and 3 bases from J, the junction kept 6 bases outside the gene matches. The CDR3 sequence is CSANRQGDYNEQFF. CDR3 coding DNA: TGCAGTGCTAACCGGCAGGGGGACTACAATGAGCAGTTCTTC.

This sequence joins TRBV12-3 or TRBV12-4 and TRBJ1-2, with D uncertain. This CDR3 has 16 residues. Trimming left V 1 base short and J 0 bases short, with 12 bases between. In DNA form, the CDR3 reads TGTGCCAGCAGTTTAGTCCCCTCATTCCCTAACTATGGCTACACCTTC. It translates to CASSLVPSFPNYGYTF.

The chain combines TRBV21-1 with TRBJ1-2; the D segment call TRBD1 is taken from the table without a DNA check. TRBV21-1 is recorded as a pseudogene. The CDR3 consists of 14 residues. CDR3 DNA: TGTGCCAGCGGGGTCCCCGTGCAGCCCAATGGCTACACCTTC. The encoded protein is CASGVPVQPNGYTF.

V usage is TRBV5-1 and J usage is TRBJ2-4, with 13 bases matching TRBD2. Looked up from germline, CDR1 is SGHRS and CDR2 is YFSETQ. The V and J ends lost 4 bases and 11 bases, in that order; junction bases with no gene match: 6. This CDR3 has 14 amino acids. In DNA form, the CDR3 reads TGCGCCAGCAGCGGACTAGCGGGGGCCCCCTTTCAGTACTTC. Protein sequence: CASSGLAGAPFQYF.

This clonotype was counted between two and nine times. J is TRBJ2-5 and V is TRBV28; 8 bases align to TRBD1. Per germline, CDR1 MDHEN and CDR2 SYDVKM. The CDR3 spans 16 residues. With 6 bases clipped from V and 4 bases from J, the junction kept 13 bases outside the gene matches. CDR3 amino acids: CASSQRLGQGGETQYF. The DNA of the CDR3 is TGTGCCAGCAGCCAACGCCTAGGACAGGGTGGAGAGACCCAGTACTTC.

The chain couples TRBV6-5 to TRBJ1-6, with unresolved D. Trimming cost V 6 bases and J 7 bases, with 19 bases left between them. Germline loops: CDR1 MNHEY, CDR2 SVGAGI. This CDR3 contains 16 residues. The chain's CDR3 is CASSYTVGPRNSPLHF. The CDR3 DNA reads as TGTGCCAGCAGCTACACAGTCGGGCCCAGAAATTCACCCCTCCACTTT.

V is TRBV10-3 and J is TRBJ1-1; D may be TRBD1 (5 bases). V shed 6 bases and J shed 0 bases, with 8 bases lying between them. In germline, CDR1 is ENHRY, CDR2 SYGVKD. CDR3 length equals 13 residues. CDR3 DNA sequence: TGTGCCATCAGGAGGGGCTTGAACACTGAAGCTTTCTTT. It translates to CAIRRGLNTEAFF.

This clonotype was seen only a few times. The V gene is TRBV12-3 or TRBV12-4, the J gene TRBJ2-2; D unclear. The CDR3 totals 15 residues. V was clipped by 5 bases and J by 1 base, with 11 bases between them. Here the CDR3 reads CASSPRSVNTGELFF. DNA of the CDR3: TGTGCCAGCAGTCCGAGGTCGGTGAACACCGGGGAGCTGTTTTTT.

The DNA for the CDR3 is TGTGCCAGCAGCCGCTCTGGGACGGGCACAGATACGCAGTATTTT. It codes for CASSRSGTGTDTQYF. This sequence joins TRBV7-9 and TRBJ2-3; D might be TRBD1 or TRBD2, each matching 5 bases. Trimming took 5 bases from V and 1 from J, leaving 13 bases between them. Germline V gives CDR1 SEHNR, CDR2 FQNEAQ (reference sequence). The CDR3 contains 15 residues.

This clonotype was picked up a small number of times. The chain recombines TRBV7-2 with TRBJ2-4, with D possibly being TRBD1 (6 bases). The end of the DNA is better explained by TRBJ2-7, so the J call may be wrong. Germline V lookup: CDR1 SGHTA, CDR2 FQGNSA. The CDR3 spans 14 residues. As DNA, the CDR3 is TGTGCCAGCAGCATATACAGGGAAACCTACGAGCAGTACTTC. Protein product: CASSIYRETYEQYF.

This clonotype was detected a few times. The CDR3 reads CASSRTRQGNYGYTF. In DNA form, the CDR3 reads TGTGCCAGCTCACGAACACGACAGGGGAACTATGGCTACACCTTC. The chain carries TRBV18 and TRBJ1-2; 8 bases match TRBD1. After removal of 4 bases from V and 2 bases from J, the junction contained 6 bases not matched to a gene. The germline CDR1 and CDR2 sequences are KGHSH and LQKENI. The CDR3 is made up of 15 amino acids.

This clonotype showed up just a few times. The chain joins TRBV27 to TRBJ2-7; D possibly corresponds to TRBD1 (6 bases). Trimming left V 6 bases short and J 5 bases short, with 20 bases between. Germline CDR1 and CDR2: MNHEY and SMNVEV (reference sequence). The CDR3 loop spans 15 amino acids. CDR3 in amino acids: CASSKRQVPWNEQYF. The CDR3 coding sequence is TGTGCCAGCAGCAAAAGACAGGTTCCGTGGAACGAGCAGTACTTC.